This TCR beta chain stems from a study of blood T cells in healthy people across ages. General study points: Donor CMV status was unknown, possibly confounding expanded clonotype changes.

Combining a sample-barcoded 5' primer with a J-beta primer mix, a second PCR ran for about 7 to 11 cycles. TCRdb passed the 5' RACE reads through MiXCR, listing each CDR3 protein once. The data show 540,000 or so distinct CDR3 sequences, with about 25% seen just once and approximately 17% held by the top ten. This clonotype was picked up a small number of times. The target antigen is unknown. CDR3 size: 14 residues. The germline V gene encodes CDR1 DFQATT and CDR2 SNEGSKA (reference sequence). V shed 4 bases and J shed 8 bases, with 20 bases lying between them. The receptor's source is a woman between 70 and 85 years old in good health. The sequenced sample was blood. The rearrangement links TRBV20-1 to TRBJ1-2, with a tentative D call TRBD1 (5 bases). The CDR3 region is CSATYRGSEGGYTF. The CDR3 coding sequence is TGCAGTGCTACCTACCGGGGGTCGGAAGGCGGCTACACCTTC.